This T cell receptor beta chain was sequenced for a study of blood T cell repertoires in COVID-19. About the study: Nucleic acid was either cDNA or gDNA, and it came from T cells, B-cell-depleted T cells, or PBMCs.

The data were produced by immunoSEQ multiplex PCR, yet TCRdb's version contains in-frame clones alone and is incomplete. The sample holds some 360,000 clones, roughly 87% seen once. CDR1 is LNHDA, CDR2 SQIVND, per germline (reference sequence). The CDR3 has 16 residues. Trimming removed 3 bases from V and 0 bases from J, with 12 bases in between. The sequenced material came from peripheral blood. The TCR sequence derives from a woman aged 55-70 years with COVID-19, enrolled during active disease. The rearrangement joins TRBV19 to TRBJ1-3; perhaps TRBD1 as D (6 bases). In nucleotides, the CDR3 is TGTGCCAGTAGTATGCAGGGGCAGATCTCTGGAAACACCATATATTTT. Protein sequence: CASSMQGQISGNTIYF.